One and the same sample provided the 21 T cell receptor beta chains below, sequenced in a study of blood T cell repertoires in COVID-19. The method was immunoSEQ multiplex PCR; TCRdb's version includes in-frame clones alone and lacks a portion of them. Of about 140,000 clones in the sample, approximately 80% are singletons; the top ten hold roughly 10%. The material sequenced was peripheral blood. The origin of the receptors is a man aged 55 to 70 with active or convalescent COVID-19.

The CDR3 reads CASSLVSGGNQPQHF. The DNA of the CDR3 is TGTGCCAGCAGCTTAGTGTCAGGAGGGAATCAGCCCCAGCATTTT. The genes are TRBV7-2 and TRBJ1-5; D is uncertain. The V and J ends lost 1 base and 4 bases respectively, with 11 bases between them. The CDR3 covers 15 residues. Germline V CDR1 and CDR2: SGHTA, FQGNSA.

The V and J genes are TRBV6-6 and TRBJ2-7; 7 bases are shared with TRBD1. This CDR3 has 15 amino acids. Germline CDR1 MNHNY, CDR2 SVGAGI (reference sequence). V shed 4 bases, J shed 2 bases, and the junction held 8 bases outside the gene matches. CDR3: CASSLPTGDPYEQYF. CDR3 in DNA: TGTGCCAGCAGTTTGCCAACAGGGGACCCCTACGAGCAGTACTTC.

The J gene is TRBJ1-5, the V gene TRBV10-2, with D possibly being TRBD1 (6 bases). Germline loops: CDR1 WSHSY, CDR2 SAAADI. This CDR3 has 14 residues. Trimming cost V 7 bases and J 0 bases, with 10 bases left between them. As DNA, the CDR3 is TGCGCCAGCACCGGGACATATAGCAATCAGCCCCAGCATTTT. Protein sequence: CASTGTYSNQPQHF.

This clone was counted only a few times. V is TRBV9 and J is TRBJ2-1; 12 nucleotides line up with TRBD2. V was pared by 4 bases and J by 0 bases, with 5 bases of the junction left unmatched. Germline V gives CDR1 SGDLS, CDR2 YYNGEE. This CDR3 region has 17 residues. The CDR3 bases are TGTGCCAGCAGCCCATGGACTAGCGGGGCCTCCTACAATGAGCAGTTCTTC. This translates into CASSPWTSGASYNEQFF.

The chain carries TRBV5-1 and TRBJ1-2, with TRBD1 matching 7 bases. CDR3 length: 16 amino acids. Germline V gene lookup returns CDR1 SGHRS and CDR2 YFSETQ. With V trimmed by 3 bases and J by 0 bases, 8 bases remained unmatched. The CDR3 bases are TGCGCCAGCAGCTCCGGCCTACAGGGGACTAACTATGGCTACACCTTC. As protein: CASSSGLQGTNYGYTF.

Only one count was recorded for this clone. The chain joins TRBV6-4 to TRBJ1-6; 8 nucleotides align to TRBD1. With 6 bases clipped from V and 7 bases from J, the junction kept 2 bases outside the gene matches. The CDR3 loop spans 13 amino acids. Germline assignment: CDR1 MRHNA and CDR2 SNTAGT. Written as DNA, the CDR3 is TGTGCCAGCAGGACAGGGGTCAATTCACCCCTCCACTTT. Translated, it gives CASRTGVNSPLHF.

This chain links TRBV9 with TRBJ2-2, with D possibly matching TRBD2 (6 bases). The germline V and J ends were trimmed by 1 base and 1 base, with 26 bases remaining between them. The CDR3 spans 21 residues. The V gene's germline CDR1 is SGDLS and CDR2 YYNGEE. This chain's CDR3 is CASSVLIRDWGNNENTGELFF. CDR3 nucleotide sequence: TGTGCCAGCAGCGTATTGATCAGGGACTGGGGGAACAATGAGAACACCGGGGAGCTGTTTTTT.

This clone was picked up a small number of times. The rearrangement links TRBV19 to TRBJ1-1, with TRBD1 matching over 9 bases. With 4 bases clipped from V and 5 bases from J, the junction kept 5 bases outside the gene matches. Germline CDR1 is LNHDA and CDR2 is SQIVND (reference sequence). CDR3 length: 14 residues. This CDR3 reads CASSTHRGQTEAFF. The CDR3 DNA follows: TGTGCCAGTAGTACCCACAGGGGGCAGACTGAAGCTTTCTTT.

This clone showed up just once. The rearrangement uses TRBV11-3 and TRBJ2-1; perhaps TRBD2 as D (7 bases). CDR3 length: 16 residues. Trimming took 1 base from V and 2 from J, leaving 12 bases between them. Germline assignment: CDR1 SGHNT and CDR2 YENEEA. The CDR3 DNA is TGTGCCAGCAGCTTAGGGGGGGGCAGGGCCTACAATGAGCAGTTCTTC. Residues: CASSLGGGRAYNEQFF.

This rearrangement joins TRBV30 to TRBJ2-7, with 9 bases that match TRBD1. V trimming: 6 bases; J trimming: 7 bases; junction bases outside the gene matches: 10. This CDR3 region has 13 residues. Germline CDR1 GTSNPN, CDR2 SVGIG (reference sequence). CDR3 region: CACRSGTGREQYF. The CDR3 DNA sequence: TGTGCCTGCAGATCCGGGACAGGGCGGGAGCAGTACTTC. The complete variable domain, with remaining parts taken from reference TRBV30 and TRBJ2-7, reads SQTIHQWPATLVQPVGSPLSLECTVEGTSNPNLYWYRQAAGRGLQLLFYSVGIGQISSEVPQNLSASRPQDRQFILSSKKLLLSDSGFYLCACRSGTGREQYFGPGTRLTVT.

In this sample, this clone turned up many times. The chain employs TRBV30 and TRBJ2-7, with 11 bases aligning to TRBD2. Germline trimming cut 4 bases from V and 3 bases from J; bases unmatched to any gene: 5. The CDR3 spans 14 residues. The germline V gene encodes CDR1 GTSNPN and CDR2 SVGIG (reference sequence). For the CDR3, the DNA is TGTGCCTGGAAGTACGGGACTAGCGGCTACGAGCAGTACTTC. Amino acid sequence: CAWKYGTSGYEQYF.

The rearrangement uses TRBV2 and TRBJ2-1, with 8 positions matching TRBD1. Germline V gene lookup returns CDR1 SNHLY and CDR2 FYNNEI. The CDR3 length is 16 residues. V shed 2 bases, J shed 4 bases, and the junction held 7 bases outside the gene matches. CDR3 in amino acids: CASSEKTGVPYNEQFF. The DNA for the CDR3 is TGTGCCAGCAGTGAAAAGACAGGGGTCCCTTACAATGAGCAGTTCTTC.

V is TRBV27 and J is TRBJ1-5; D call uncertain. V shed 6 bases and J shed 0 bases, with 9 bases lying between them. The germline V gene encodes CDR1 MNHEY and CDR2 SMNVEV (reference sequence). The CDR3 runs to 14 residues. The CDR3 DNA is TGTGCCAGCAGCCTAATATATAGCAATCAGCCCCAGCATTTT. As protein: CASSLIYSNQPQHF.

The chain links TRBV11-2 to TRBJ1-1; D is possibly TRBD1 (6 bases). V was clipped by 5 bases and J by 3 bases, with 16 bases between them. Germline V CDR1 and CDR2: SGHAT, FQNNGV. The CDR3 has 15 residues. The chain's CDR3 is CASSPLTGKYTEAFF. The CDR3 nucleotides read TGTGCCAGCAGCCCCCTCACAGGGAAGTACACTGAAGCTTTCTTT.

This clone was counted only a few times. The CDR3 sequence: CASNKPGDSGNTIYF. The CDR3 DNA reads TGTGCCAGTAACAAACCAGGGGACTCTGGAAACACCATATATTTT. This chain links TRBV19 with TRBJ1-3; perhaps TRBD1 as D (6 bases). Trimming cost V 7 bases and J 0 bases, with 13 bases left between them. The CDR3 loop spans 15 amino acids. Germline assignment: CDR1 LNHDA and CDR2 SQIVND (reference sequence).

The gene calls are TRBV7-6 and TRBJ2-1, with D possibly matching TRBD1 (6 bases). Germline assignment: CDR1 SGHVS and CDR2 FNYEAQ. V lost 3 bases to trimming and J lost 2 bases, with 11 bases between them. The CDR3 runs to 15 residues. This CDR3 is CASSFRGPPYNEQFF. The DNA of the CDR3 is TGTGCCAGCAGCTTCAGGGGCCCTCCCTACAATGAGCAGTTCTTC. Full variable domain (remainder filled in from reference TRBV7-6 and TRBJ2-1): GAGVSQSPRYKVTKRGQDVALRCDPISGHVSLYWYRQALGQGPEFLTYFNYEAQQDKSGLPNDRFSAERPEGSISTLTIQRTEQRDSAMYRCASSFRGPPYNEQFFGPGTRLTVL.

The gene calls are TRBV19 and TRBJ1-1; 7 nucleotides agree with TRBD1. Per germline, CDR1 LNHDA and CDR2 SQIVND (reference sequence). The CDR3 is made up of 13 amino acids. V trimming: 5 bases; J trimming: 5 bases; junction bases outside the gene matches: 5. The CDR3 nucleotides are TGTGCCAGTAGTCGAGACAGGGCAACTGAAGCTTTCTTT. It specifies CASSRDRATEAFF.

The rearrangement joins TRBV11-2 to TRBJ2-1; weak D call: TRBD2 (6 bases). Trimming took off 6 bases at V and 2 bases at J, with 14 bases between the two ends. CDR1 is SGHAT and CDR2 is FQNNGV in the germline V gene. This CDR3 has 15 amino acids. The CDR3 DNA reads as TGTGCCAGCAGACTAGGGACTGTCACCTACAATGAGCAGTTCTTC. It is translated as CASRLGTVTYNEQFF.

The rearrangement joins TRBV10-1 to TRBJ2-5; 13 nucleotides line up with TRBD2. Unmatched junction bases numbered 2, after V lost 5 bases and J lost 2 bases. This CDR3 has 15 amino acids. Germline V gene data show CDR1 as WNHNN and CDR2 as SYGVQD (reference sequence). CDR3 sequence reads: CASSPTSGGQETQYF. The CDR3 DNA reads TGCGCCAGCAGTCCGACTAGCGGGGGGCAAGAGACCCAGTACTTC.

The rearrangement uses TRBV11-3 and TRBJ2-6; no firm D call. The V end was cut by 5 bases, the J end by 0 bases, with 11 bases between. Germline V gene lookup returns CDR1 SGHNT and CDR2 YENEEA. This CDR3 contains 16 residues. Here the CDR3 reads CASSMSSGSGANVLTF. DNA for the CDR3: TGTGCCAGCAGCATGAGTTCGGGCTCTGGGGCCAACGTCCTGACTTTC.

The chain recombines TRBV7-2 with TRBJ2-7; 10 positions match TRBD2. V dropped 2 bases and J dropped 4; count of bases not matched to a gene: 14. Per germline, CDR1 SGHTA and CDR2 FQGNSA. The CDR3 spans 18 residues. CDR3 coding DNA: TGTGCCAGCAGCTTAAAGCGGGGGGGGAACGGGTTTGGTTACGAGCAGTACGTC. Its protein product is CASSLKRGGNGFGYEQYV.